In its sample, the clone carrying this T cell receptor (beta chain) was seen a few times. Investigators prepared the TCR beta libraries by applying iRepertoire HTBI primers and Arm-PCR of CDR3 regions. TCRdb reprocessed the multiplex PCR reads via MiXCR and lists one record per CDR3 protein. The table lists about 610,000 distinct CDR3 sequences, roughly 15% of them singletons. The sample belongs to a study of regulatory T cells in long-lasting Graves disease. Germline assignment: CDR1 SNHLY and CDR2 FYNNEI. With 8 bases removed from V and 4 bases from J, the gap between germline ends came to 14 bases. This CDR3 is 13 amino acids long. The time point was: newly diagnosed GD, antithyroid drugs for less than 3 months. Isolated PBMC RNA provided the starting material for the TCR library. These data were likewise used in another study, on T cells in Graves' hyperthyroidism and ophthalmopathy.

This sequence originates from a man younger than 30 with Graves disease. The input for sequencing was peripheral blood mononuclear cells (PBMCs), taken at new diagnosis, from a patient treated with antithyroid drugs. The chain is built from TRBV2 and TRBJ1-1; D call uncertain. CDR3 DNA: TGTGCCAGCGACGGCGGCTACCCCACTGAAGCTTTCTTT. It translates to CASDGGYPTEAFF.